This T cell receptor beta chain was identified during a study of post-analysis software for immune sequencing data. Study context: Included among the disease courses, which were recorded for the cohort, were relapsing-remitting, secondary progressive and progressive-relapsing multiple sclerosis. General study points: Higher frequency in patients than in controls was seen for about five TRBV segments, with TRBV5-6, TRBV5-1 and TRBV20-1 among them.

As for this clonotype: Its matching antigen is unknown.

Built from TCR beta cDNA, the libraries had unique molecular identifiers in them. TCRdb fed the PCR reads into MiXCR, producing one record per CDR3 protein. This table has some 800,000 distinct CDR3 sequences, roughly 46% appearing once. The V end lost 6 bases, the J end lost 3 bases, and 12 bases lay between the germline ends. Germline V gene lookup returns CDR1 MNHEY and CDR2 SMNVEV (reference sequence). The CDR3 is 14 amino acids. Input material: blood. The V call is TRBV27, the J call TRBJ2-1; TRBD2 might be the D (6 bases). This clonotype originated in a girl between 10 and 17 years old with multiple sclerosis. CDR3 DNA sequence: TGTGCCAGCAGCCCTCGGGGGTACTACAATGAGCAGTTCTTC. This translates into CASSPRGYYNEQFF.